This TCR beta chain was captured by sequencing in a study of shared clonotypes between healthy human individuals. Study summary: Each donor's CD8 memory used one plate, CD8 naive two, each CD4 subset three.

CDR3 length: 14 amino acids. Trimming shortened V by 6 bases and J by 2 bases, and 12 bases separated the two germline ends. Germline CDR1 and CDR2: LGHNA and YSLEER. Deep-level running was used for the assay. The table came from immunoSEQ multiplex PCR; TCRdb's copy has only in-frame clones and leaves some out. Of millions of clones listed, roughly 96% are singletons. The source material was naive CD4+ T cells sorted from blood. The subset was: CD45RA+ positively selected. This receptor was taken from a man aged 18 to 35 in good health. The chain is built from TRBV4-3 and TRBJ2-3, with D tentatively TRBD2 (6 bases). The CDR3 DNA follows: TGCGCCAGCAGTCTGGGGGGTCTCACAGATACGCAGTATTTT. Encoded protein: CASSLGGLTDTQYF.